These T cell receptor beta chains were read from a single sample in a study of blood T cell repertoires in COVID-19. Some clones are missing from TCRdb's copy, which holds only in-frame ones; the method was immunoSEQ multiplex PCR. The table shows 200,000 to 250,000 clones, with approximately 88% occurring only once. Input material: PBMCs or T cells enriched from blood (not recorded which). The receptor source for this set is a woman in her twenties or thirties with acute COVID-19. CDR3s include the opening cysteine and the closing phenylalanine or tryptophan. D genes are given only for firm matches. Clone size is shown for a subset of rows, as once, few, many or a class of expanded clone.

cdr3_nt: TGTGCCAGCAGATTAGACGACAGGAACACCGGGGAGCTGTTTTTT; cdr3_aa: CASRLDDRNTGELFF; clone_size: .; d_call: .; j_call: TRBJ2-2; v_call: TRBV6-5
cdr3_nt: TGCAGTGCTAGTTTCAGGGCGTTGACCGGGGAGCTGTTTTTT; cdr3_aa: CSASFRALTGELFF; clone_size: .; d_call: .; j_call: TRBJ2-2; v_call: TRBV20-1
cdr3_nt: TGTGCCAGCAGCTTGGACAGGGCGGGGAACACCGGGGAGCTGTTTTTT; cdr3_aa: CASSLDRAGNTGELFF; clone_size: few; d_call: TRBD1; j_call: TRBJ2-2; v_call: TRBV11-2
cdr3_nt: TGTGCCAGTCGTCTCGGGGGGGGGTTGAGTTCACCCCTCCACTTT; cdr3_aa: CASRLGGGLSSPLHF; clone_size: once; d_call: .; j_call: TRBJ1-6; v_call: TRBV19
cdr3_nt: TGCAGCGTTGGACCGGACAGAAAAAACTATGGCTACACCTTC; cdr3_aa: CSVGPDRKNYGYTF; clone_size: .; d_call: .; j_call: TRBJ1-2; v_call: TRBV29-1
cdr3_nt: TGTGCCAGCAGCTTAGCCCGAGGGAGTGTAGGGCAGTACTTC; cdr3_aa: CASSLARGSVGQYF; clone_size: .; d_call: .; j_call: TRBJ2-7; v_call: TRBV7-9
cdr3_nt: TGTGCCAGCAGATGGACAGGGATGGGCAATCAGCCCCAGCATTTT; cdr3_aa: CASRWTGMGNQPQHF; clone_size: .; d_call: TRBD1; j_call: TRBJ1-5; v_call: TRBV6-5
cdr3_nt: TGCGCCAGCCGATTGGGGACTAGCGGGCGGGATACGCAGTATTTT; cdr3_aa: CASRLGTSGRDTQYF; clone_size: .; d_call: TRBD2; j_call: TRBJ2-3; v_call: TRBV4-3
cdr3_nt: TGCGCCAGCCGGACAGGCGCCGATAGCAATCAGCCCCAGCATTTT; cdr3_aa: CASRTGADSNQPQHF; clone_size: .; d_call: TRBD1; j_call: TRBJ1-5; v_call: TRBV5-1
cdr3_nt: TGTGCCAGCTCACGGACAGCCATGAACACTGAAGCTTTCTTT; cdr3_aa: CASSRTAMNTEAFF; clone_size: .; d_call: .; j_call: TRBJ1-1; v_call: TRBV18
cdr3_nt: TGTGCCGCCACCCAGGGGAACGGTGAAAAACTGTTTTTT; cdr3_aa: CAATQGNGEKLFF; clone_size: .; d_call: .; j_call: TRBJ1-4; v_call: TRBV30
cdr3_nt: TGTGCCAGCAGCTGGGGCCGGAATCAGCCCCAGCATTTT; cdr3_aa: CASSWGRNQPQHF; clone_size: .; d_call: .; j_call: TRBJ1-5; v_call: TRBV11-2
cdr3_nt: TGTGCCTGGAGTGTCGGGCCCCTCGACGGACTCATTTATAGCAATCAGCCCCAGCATTTT; cdr3_aa: CAWSVGPLDGLIYSNQPQHF; clone_size: .; d_call: .; j_call: TRBJ1-5; v_call: TRBV30
cdr3_nt: TGCGCCAGCAGCCAAGGATTGCTCACAGACGTTTACACCGGGGAGCTGTTTTTT; cdr3_aa: CASSQGLLTDVYTGELFF; clone_size: .; d_call: .; j_call: TRBJ2-2; v_call: TRBV4-1
cdr3_nt: TGTGCCAGTACTTCCTCCTATAATTCACCCCTCCACTTT; cdr3_aa: CASTSSYNSPLHF; clone_size: .; d_call: .; j_call: TRBJ1-6; v_call: TRBV25-1
cdr3_nt: TGTGCCTCCTCTGAGGGAACGAAACAGCCCCAGCATTTT; cdr3_aa: CASSEGTKQPQHF; clone_size: .; d_call: .; j_call: TRBJ1-5; v_call: TRBV19
cdr3_nt: TGTGCCAGCAGCAAAAGGGGTTGGGGCGATCCCTCCTATGGCTACACCTTC; cdr3_aa: CASSKRGWGDPSYGYTF; clone_size: .; d_call: .; j_call: TRBJ1-2; v_call: TRBV14
cdr3_nt: TGTGCCAGCAGCCCGTGGGCAGGGCAGGACGAGCAGTACTTC; cdr3_aa: CASSPWAGQDEQYF; clone_size: .; d_call: .; j_call: TRBJ2-7; v_call: TRBV11-2
cdr3_nt: TGTGCCAGCAGCCTACGTGGGGCGGTCACTGAAGCTTTCTTT; cdr3_aa: CASSLRGAVTEAFF; clone_size: .; d_call: .; j_call: TRBJ1-1; v_call: TRBV7-9
cdr3_nt: TGCGCCAGCAGCTCAGGGCTGGGGGGTACTGAAGCTTTCTTT; cdr3_aa: CASSSGLGGTEAFF; clone_size: .; d_call: .; j_call: TRBJ1-1; v_call: TRBV4-1
cdr3_nt: TGCGCCAGCAGCCAAGCGGGGGGGGTCTACAATGAGCAGTTCTTC; cdr3_aa: CASSQAGGVYNEQFF; clone_size: .; d_call: TRBD2; j_call: TRBJ2-1; v_call: TRBV4-3
cdr3_nt: TGTGCCAGTACTCCAGCAGGGTACACTGAAGCTTTCTTT; cdr3_aa: CASTPAGYTEAFF; clone_size: .; d_call: .; j_call: TRBJ1-1; v_call: TRBV19
cdr3_nt: TGTGCCTGGAGTCGAGACATTATCTATGGCTACACCTTC; cdr3_aa: CAWSRDIIYGYTF; clone_size: .; d_call: .; j_call: TRBJ1-2; v_call: TRBV30
cdr3_nt: TGTGCCAGCAGTGTACGACAGGAGCCTTATGGCTACACCTTC; cdr3_aa: CASSVRQEPYGYTF; clone_size: .; d_call: .; j_call: TRBJ1-2; v_call: TRBV2
cdr3_nt: TGTGCCAGCAGCCAAAACGTTAACGCGACAGATACGCAGTATTTT; cdr3_aa: CASSQNVNATDTQYF; clone_size: .; d_call: .; j_call: TRBJ2-3; v_call: TRBV3-1/TRBV3-2
cdr3_nt: TGTGCCAGCAGCTTAGAAGGGACAGTCTACAATGAGCAGTTCTTC; cdr3_aa: CASSLEGTVYNEQFF; clone_size: .; d_call: TRBD1; j_call: TRBJ2-1; v_call: TRBV7-2
cdr3_nt: TGTGCCAGCAGCGTAGGCCCCGACAGGAACACCGGGGAGCTGTTTTTT; cdr3_aa: CASSVGPDRNTGELFF; clone_size: .; d_call: .; j_call: TRBJ2-2; v_call: TRBV9
cdr3_nt: TGTGCCATCAGCCGGGGAGGGGAAGAAGGTCAGCCCCAGCATTTT; cdr3_aa: CAISRGGEEGQPQHF; clone_size: once; d_call: .; j_call: TRBJ1-5; v_call: TRBV10-3
cdr3_nt: TGTGCCAGCAGCTCTGATGCCAGGCGGGGCACCACCGGGGAGCTGTTTTTT; cdr3_aa: CASSSDARRGTTGELFF; clone_size: .; d_call: .; j_call: TRBJ2-2; v_call: TRBV7-2
cdr3_nt: TGCGCCGGCATGACAGTTAACTATGGCTACACCTTC; cdr3_aa: CAGMTVNYGYTF; clone_size: .; d_call: .; j_call: TRBJ1-2; v_call: TRBV10-1
cdr3_nt: TGTGCCAGCAGCCCCTGGGACAGCCCGAACACCGGGGAGCTGTTTTTT; cdr3_aa: CASSPWDSPNTGELFF; clone_size: .; d_call: TRBD1; j_call: TRBJ2-2; v_call: TRBV3-1/TRBV3-2
cdr3_nt: TGTGCCAGCAGGCCTACAGGGATCGGAGCTTTCTTT; cdr3_aa: CASRPTGIGAFF; clone_size: few; d_call: .; j_call: TRBJ1-1; v_call: TRBV12-3/TRBV12-4
cdr3_nt: TGTGCCAGCAGCTTGGGGGCACACAGAGAAATAATTCAAAGGCCCCTCCACTTT; cdr3_aa: CASSLGAHREIIQRPLHF; clone_size: .; d_call: .; j_call: TRBJ1-6; v_call: TRBV11-2
cdr3_nt: TGTGCCAGCAGTGGCCCTGGGACAGGGAATAATCAGCCCCAGCATTTT; cdr3_aa: CASSGPGTGNNQPQHF; clone_size: .; d_call: TRBD1; j_call: TRBJ1-5; v_call: TRBV6-1
cdr3_nt: TGTGCCAGTAGTATCGCGCGGATTAATGAAAAACTGTTTTTT; cdr3_aa: CASSIARINEKLFF; clone_size: .; d_call: .; j_call: TRBJ1-4; v_call: TRBV19
cdr3_nt: TGCAGTGCTAGTTTGGGGGGAGGTCAGCCCCAGCATTTT; cdr3_aa: CSASLGGGQPQHF; clone_size: .; d_call: .; j_call: TRBJ1-5; v_call: TRBV20-1
cdr3_nt: TGTGCCAGCTCACCCGAGACAGGGGGAGAGACCCAGTACTTC; cdr3_aa: CASSPETGGETQYF; clone_size: .; d_call: TRBD1; j_call: TRBJ2-5; v_call: TRBV18
cdr3_nt: TGTGCCAGTAGTGACAGGGGGCCAATTTCACCCCTCCACTTT; cdr3_aa: CASSDRGPISPLHF; clone_size: .; d_call: TRBD1; j_call: TRBJ1-6; v_call: TRBV19
cdr3_nt: TGTGCCAGTATCAAGGGAGGTGAGCAGTTCTTC; cdr3_aa: CASIKGGEQFF; clone_size: .; d_call: .; j_call: TRBJ2-1; v_call: TRBV19
cdr3_nt: TGTGCTAAAGGACAGGGGGCTGGTTATGGCTACACCTTC; cdr3_aa: CAKGQGAGYGYTF; clone_size: .; d_call: TRBD1; j_call: TRBJ1-2; v_call: TRBV30
cdr3_nt: TGTGCCAGCAGCAACCCCACCGGGACCGGGGAGCTGTTTTTT; cdr3_aa: CASSNPTGTGELFF; clone_size: .; d_call: .; j_call: TRBJ2-2; v_call: TRBV5-6
cdr3_nt: TGTGCCAGCAGTGGACAGAGGACAAGATGGACCCAGTACTTC; cdr3_aa: CASSGQRTRWTQYF; clone_size: .; d_call: .; j_call: TRBJ2-5; v_call: TRBV28
cdr3_nt: TGTGCCAGCAGCTTGTTTCGCGGTAAAGACGATGAGCAGTTCTTC; cdr3_aa: CASSLFRGKDDEQFF; clone_size: .; d_call: .; j_call: TRBJ2-1; v_call: TRBV5-5
cdr3_nt: TGTGCCAGCAAATTAGGACAGGGGTCTAACTATGGCTACACCTTC; cdr3_aa: CASKLGQGSNYGYTF; clone_size: .; d_call: TRBD1; j_call: TRBJ1-2; v_call: TRBV27
cdr3_nt: TGTGCCAGCAGCGCCGGGACAAGCTCCTACGAGCAGTACTTC; cdr3_aa: CASSAGTSSYEQYF; clone_size: .; d_call: .; j_call: TRBJ2-7; v_call: TRBV9
cdr3_nt: TGTGCCAGCAGTTACAGGCCAGGGGATAGGGAAGAGACCCAGTACTTC; cdr3_aa: CASSYRPGDREETQYF; clone_size: .; d_call: .; j_call: TRBJ2-5; v_call: TRBV6-5
cdr3_nt: TGCGCCAGCAGCCATCCGGGGACAGACACCGGGGAGCTGTTTTTT; cdr3_aa: CASSHPGTDTGELFF; clone_size: few; d_call: TRBD1; j_call: TRBJ2-2; v_call: TRBV5-1
cdr3_nt: TGTGCCAGTAGTACATCTGGGACAGCTTATGGCTACACCTTC; cdr3_aa: CASSTSGTAYGYTF; clone_size: .; d_call: TRBD1; j_call: TRBJ1-2; v_call: TRBV19
cdr3_nt: TGTGCCAGCAGCTTAGCGGTCAGGAATTCAGGAGGTGGAAACACCATATATTTT; cdr3_aa: CASSLAVRNSGGGNTIYF; clone_size: .; d_call: .; j_call: TRBJ1-3; v_call: TRBV7-8
cdr3_nt: TGTGCCAGCACTTCGGACAGGGATGGCTACACCTTC; cdr3_aa: CASTSDRDGYTF; clone_size: large; d_call: TRBD1; j_call: TRBJ1-2; v_call: TRBV2
cdr3_nt: TGTGCCAGCAGCTTAACAGGGGGCTCGTCTAATGAAAAACTGTTTTTT; cdr3_aa: CASSLTGGSSNEKLFF; clone_size: .; d_call: TRBD1; j_call: TRBJ1-4; v_call: TRBV7-2
cdr3_nt: TGTGCCAGCAGCGTGGGACAGCTAAGGGAAAAACTGTTTTTT; cdr3_aa: CASSVGQLREKLFF; clone_size: .; d_call: TRBD1; j_call: TRBJ1-4; v_call: TRBV11-2
cdr3_nt: TGTGCCAGCAGCTTAGGGGCTGCTGGGGCCAACGTCCTGACTTTC; cdr3_aa: CASSLGAAGANVLTF; clone_size: few; d_call: .; j_call: TRBJ2-6; v_call: TRBV7-2
cdr3_nt: TGTGCCAGCAGCTTAAGTGGACAGGGTGTCTACGAGCAGTACTTC; cdr3_aa: CASSLSGQGVYEQYF; clone_size: few; d_call: TRBD1; j_call: TRBJ2-7; v_call: TRBV13
cdr3_nt: TGTGCCAGCAGCGATCGACCGGGGAACACCGGGGAGCTGTTTTTT; cdr3_aa: CASSDRPGNTGELFF; clone_size: .; d_call: .; j_call: TRBJ2-2; v_call: TRBV3-1/TRBV3-2
cdr3_nt: TGTGCCAGCAGCACACTCTCGGGATTCAACACTGAAGCTTTCTTT; cdr3_aa: CASSTLSGFNTEAFF; clone_size: .; d_call: .; j_call: TRBJ1-1; v_call: TRBV11-2
cdr3_nt: TGTGCCAGCACCCCGGGACAAGTGAACTCACCCCTCCACTTT; cdr3_aa: CASTPGQVNSPLHF; clone_size: once; d_call: .; j_call: TRBJ1-6; v_call: TRBV6-2/TRBV6-3
cdr3_nt: TGTGCCAGCAGCCCTAGAGAGGATATAGAAGCTTTCTTT; cdr3_aa: CASSPREDIEAFF; clone_size: .; d_call: .; j_call: TRBJ1-1; v_call: TRBV12-3/TRBV12-4
cdr3_nt: TGTGCCAGTAGAGACAGGGGTGATAGCAATCAGCCCCAGCATTTT; cdr3_aa: CASRDRGDSNQPQHF; clone_size: .; d_call: TRBD1; j_call: TRBJ1-5; v_call: TRBV19
cdr3_nt: TGTGCCAGCGAAAGAGTATTTTCAGATACGCAGTATTTT; cdr3_aa: CASERVFSDTQYF; clone_size: .; d_call: .; j_call: TRBJ2-3; v_call: TRBV6-5